A selection of T cell receptor beta chains follows, all from one sample in a study of technical replicates of blood from several donors. Using immunoSEQ multiplex PCR, the repertoire was profiled, and TCRdb retains in-frame clones only, with some absent. The sample holds approximately 81,000 clones, around 95% seen once. The sample comprised T cells isolated from PBMCs. The source is a human donor in good health. Both conserved end residues are part of each CDR3. The D gene is left open where the match is weak. Rows give clone size only sometimes, using once, few, many, or a class for an expanded clone.

v_call	clone_size	d_call	j_call	cdr3_aa	cdr3_nt
TRBV2	.	TRBD2	TRBJ2-7	CASSVGLAVSSYEQYF	TGTGCCAGCAGTGTGGGACTAGCAGTCAGCTCCTACGAGCAGTACTTC
TRBV5-6	.	.	TRBJ2-7	CASTSLYEQYF	TGTGCCAGCACCTCTCTCTACGAGCAGTACTTC
TRBV6-6	once	.	TRBJ2-7	CASRPGWPQGYEQYF	TGTGCCAGCAGACCCGGTTGGCCCCAGGGATACGAGCAGTACTTC
TRBV5-6	.	.	TRBJ2-3	CASSGGLTAFPDTQYF	TGTGCCAGCAGCGGGGGCTTGACAGCCTTCCCAGATACGCAGTATTTT
TRBV27	.	TRBD1	TRBJ1-1	CASSFSGQGDAFF	TGTGCCAGCAGTTTTTCGGGACAGGGTGACGCTTTCTTT
TRBV5-1	once	.	TRBJ2-1	CASSTGGSYNEQFF	TGCGCCAGCAGCACCGGAGGTTCCTACAATGAGCAGTTCTTC
TRBV30	.	.	TRBJ1-4	CAWKSATWEKLFF	TGTGCCTGGAAAAGCGCGACTTGGGAAAAACTGTTTTTT
TRBV11-3	.	.	TRBJ2-3	CASSSGSFPDTQYF	TGTGCCAGCAGCTCGGGGTCCTTCCCAGATACGCAGTATTTT
TRBV6-6	.	TRBD1	TRBJ2-5	CASSLPRDREKTQYF	TGTGCCAGCAGCCTCCCTCGAGACAGGGAAAAGACCCAGTACTTC
TRBV30	.	.	TRBJ2-7	CAWSELQFGTYEQYF	TGTGCCTGGAGTGAACTACAGTTCGGGACCTACGAGCAGTACTTC
TRBV27	.	.	TRBJ2-1	CASSFGGIDEQFF	TGTGCCAGCAGTTTTGGAGGGATTGATGAGCAGTTCTTC
TRBV19	.	TRBD1	TRBJ1-4	CASRIRGNNEKLFF	TGTGCCAGTAGGATCAGGGGGAATAATGAAAAACTGTTTTTT
TRBV19	few	.	TRBJ1-2	CASSIGVSSNYGYTF	TGTGCCAGTAGTATCGGGGTCTCTTCTAACTATGGCTACACCTTC
TRBV5-6	once	TRBD1	TRBJ1-2	CASSGGQNYGYTF	TGTGCCAGCAGCGGGGGACAGAACTATGGCTACACCTTC
TRBV7-2	.	TRBD1	TRBJ2-2	CASSSTGYTGELFF	TGTGCCAGCAGCTCGACAGGGTACACCGGGGAGCTGTTTTTT
TRBV10-3	.	TRBD1	TRBJ1-5	CAISEAPTGIGQPQHF	TGTGCCATCAGTGAGGCCCCGACAGGGATAGGTCAGCCCCAGCATTTT
TRBV11-3	.	.	TRBJ2-2	CASSFWGEGNTGELFF	TGTGCCAGCAGCTTTTGGGGAGAGGGTAACACCGGGGAGCTGTTTTTT
TRBV13	.	.	TRBJ2-7	CASSTSYRTRRFYEQYF	TGTGCCAGCAGCACCTCTTATAGGACTCGTCGCTTTTACGAGCAGTACTTC
TRBV10-3	few	.	TRBJ1-2	CAIVTGDYGYTF	TGTGCCATCGTGACGGGGGATTATGGCTACACCTTC
TRBV25-1	.	TRBD1	TRBJ2-6	CASSVTGGQSGANVLTF	TGTGCCAGCAGTGTCACAGGGGGTCAGTCTGGGGCCAACGTCCTGACTTTC